This TCR beta chain was retrieved from a study of OX40 agonist ivuxolimab in advanced cancers. Turning to the study itself: A history of anti-PD-1, anti-PD-L1 or anti-CTLA-4 therapy was acceptable, and around 36% had some.

The CDR3 consists of 13 residues. Looked up from germline, CDR1 is KGHSH and CDR2 is LQKENI. Trimming shortened V by 5 bases and J by 3 bases, and 10 bases separated the two germline ends. The protocol was immunoSEQ multiplex PCR, while the TCRdb copy is restricted to in-frame clones and leaves out a portion. The data show around 45,000 clones, 88% seen once. Details on this clone: The antigen is undetermined.

Whole-study results and caveats: On average, CD8+ T cells showed a greater number of expanded clones than CD4+. Patients who responded partially at 0.1-3.0 mg/kg showed clonal expansion ranking among the lowest.

Sequenced material: CD4+ or CD8+ T cells sorted from blood, taken in a trial of the OX40 agonist ivuxolimab. This clonotype originated in an adult with an advanced solid tumor such as melanoma, head and neck, liver or kidney cancer. The chain has TRBV18 and TRBJ1-1; a possible D gene is TRBD1 (6 bases). CDR3 residues: CASSNGQHTEAFF. CDR3 DNA: TGTGCCAGCTCAAACGGACAGCACACTGAAGCTTTCTTT.